This T cell receptor (beta chain) came from a study of T cells after yellow fever vaccination. 5'RACE template switching generated TCR cDNA, adding a universal primer site and UMIs. From the 5' RACE reads, TCRdb called clonotypes with MiXCR, one entry per CDR3 protein. Counted here are hundreds of thousands of distinct CDR3 sequences, 15% to 20% occurring once; the ten biggest clones make up roughly an eighth. A few counts support this clonotype. Its antigen is currently unknown. The CDR3 is 16 residues long. CDR1 is LGHNA and CDR2 is YSLEER in the germline V gene. V lost 0 bases to trimming and J lost 8 bases; unmatched junction nucleotides: 8. The study's findings and limits: At less than 97% for CD4 and approximately 88% for CD8, most primary-vaccination clones showed up again after the booster. There was a small share of clonotypes that showed up in both the CD4 and CD8 compartments. Weaker overall, the secondary response nonetheless peaked faster (day 5 versus 15).

The V and J genes are TRBV4-3 and TRBJ1-4, with 8 bases identical to TRBD1. Sequencing was performed on PBMCs, taken 15 days after the yellow fever booster vaccination. The TCR sequence derives from a man between 25 and 39 years old who received the YFV17D yellow fever vaccine. The CDR3: CASSQEPRTGLEKLFF. For the CDR3, the DNA is TGCGCCAGCAGCCAAGAGCCGCGGACAGGGTTAGAAAAACTGTTTTTT.